This T cell receptor (beta chain) was captured in a study of early T cells in non-severe SARS-CoV-2 infection. TCRdb recomputed calls from the 5' RACE reads with MiXCR, one row per CDR3 protein. Of some 57,000 distinct CDR3 sequences listed, roughly 8.7% are singletons. In its sample, this clonotype is medium-sized. The material sequenced was whole blood, taken at baseline. The sequence was collected from an adult who was a healthcare worker with PCR-confirmed SARS-CoV-2 infection or an uninfected control (not recorded which).

CDR3 region: CASSDRDRDTGELFF. CDR3 nucleotides: TGTGCCAGCAGTGACCGGGACAGGGACACCGGGGAGCTGTTTTTT. This chain joins TRBV25-1 and TRBJ2-2; TRBD1 matches 9 bases. The CDR3 consists of 15 residues. Germline lookup yields CDR1 MGHDK and CDR2 SYGVNS. After removal of 3 bases from V and 3 bases from J, the junction contained 2 bases not matched to a gene.